The entry below describes one TCR beta chain. Its antigen is not known. TCRdb used MiXCR to reprocess the 5' RACE reads, holding one entry per CDR3 protein. Of 250,000 to 350,000 distinct CDR3 sequences listed, more than 20% are singletons. This CDR3 contains 14 residues. V shed 5 bases and J 6 bases; nucleotides not matched to a gene: 8. Germline CDR1 SQVTM, CDR2 ANQGSEA. This record belongs to a study of CD8 T cells in ankylosing spondylitis. Whole-study results and caveats: In reactive arthritis synovial fluid and blood, some motif variants had been reported before.

The origin of this receptor is a female donor with ankylosing spondylitis or in good health (not recorded which). This chain connects TRBV29-1 to TRBJ1-5; TRBD1 matches 9 bases. The sequenced sample consisted of blood, either unsorted or a sorted T cell fraction (not recorded which). This CDR3 reads CSVSTGGGGQPQHF. CDR3 DNA sequence: TGCAGCGTTTCGACAGGGGGAGGAGGTCAGCCCCAGCATTTT.